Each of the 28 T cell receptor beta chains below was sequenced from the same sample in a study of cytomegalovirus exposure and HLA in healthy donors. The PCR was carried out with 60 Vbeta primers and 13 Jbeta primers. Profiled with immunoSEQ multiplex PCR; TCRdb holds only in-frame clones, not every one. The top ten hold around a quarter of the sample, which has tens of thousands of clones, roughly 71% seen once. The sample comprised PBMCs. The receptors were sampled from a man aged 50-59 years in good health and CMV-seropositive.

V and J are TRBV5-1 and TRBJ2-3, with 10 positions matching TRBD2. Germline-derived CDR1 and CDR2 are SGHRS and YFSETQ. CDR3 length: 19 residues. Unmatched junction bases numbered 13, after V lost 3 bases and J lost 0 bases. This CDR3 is CASSSAGLAAERSTDTQYF. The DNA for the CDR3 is TGCGCCAGCAGCTCGGCCGGACTAGCGGCAGAGAGGAGCACAGATACGCAGTATTTT.

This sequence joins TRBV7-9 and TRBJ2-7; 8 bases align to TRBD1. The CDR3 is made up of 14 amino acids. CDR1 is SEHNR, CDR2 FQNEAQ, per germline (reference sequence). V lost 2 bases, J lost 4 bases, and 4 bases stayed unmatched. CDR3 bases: TGTGCCAGCAGCTTACCAGGGGGCGTGTACGAGCAGTACTTC. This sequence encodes CASSLPGGVYEQYF.

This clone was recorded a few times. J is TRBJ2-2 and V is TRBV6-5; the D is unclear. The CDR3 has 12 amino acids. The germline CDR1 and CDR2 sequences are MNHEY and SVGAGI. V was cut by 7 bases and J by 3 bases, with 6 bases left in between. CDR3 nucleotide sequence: TGTGCCAGCAACGGTGACACCGGGGAGCTGTTTTTT. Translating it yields CASNGDTGELFF.

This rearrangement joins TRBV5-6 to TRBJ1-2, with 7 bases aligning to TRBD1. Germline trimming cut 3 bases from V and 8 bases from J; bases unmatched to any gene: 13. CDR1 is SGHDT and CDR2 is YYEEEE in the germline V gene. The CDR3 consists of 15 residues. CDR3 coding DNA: TGTGCCAGCAGCTCTGTAGGGGGCGGAGTATACGGCTACACCTTC. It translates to CASSSVGGGVYGYTF.

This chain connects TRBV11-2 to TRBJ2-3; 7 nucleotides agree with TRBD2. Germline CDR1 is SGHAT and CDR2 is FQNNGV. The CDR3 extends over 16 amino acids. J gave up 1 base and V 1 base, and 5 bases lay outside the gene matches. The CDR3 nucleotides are TGTGCCAGCAGCTTAGTCGGGCTAGCGGGCACAGATACGCAGTATTTT. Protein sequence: CASSLVGLAGTDTQYF.

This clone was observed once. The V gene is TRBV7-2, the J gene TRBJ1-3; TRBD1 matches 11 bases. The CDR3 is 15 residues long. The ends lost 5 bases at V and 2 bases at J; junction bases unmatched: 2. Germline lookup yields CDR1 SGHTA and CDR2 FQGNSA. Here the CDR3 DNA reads TGTGCCAGCAGCCCGGGACAGGGGGCTGGAAACACCATATATTTT. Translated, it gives CASSPGQGAGNTIYF.

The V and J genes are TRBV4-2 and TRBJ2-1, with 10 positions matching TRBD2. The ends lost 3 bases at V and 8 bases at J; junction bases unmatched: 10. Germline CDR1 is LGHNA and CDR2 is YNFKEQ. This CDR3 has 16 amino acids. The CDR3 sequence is CASSQETSGRYDEQFF. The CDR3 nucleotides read TGTGCCAGCAGCCAGGAGACTAGCGGGCGTTACGATGAGCAGTTCTTC.

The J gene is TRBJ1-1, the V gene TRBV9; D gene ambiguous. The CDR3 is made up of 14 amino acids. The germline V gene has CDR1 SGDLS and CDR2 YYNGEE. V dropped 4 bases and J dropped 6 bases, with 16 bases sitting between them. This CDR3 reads CASSPGVVNSEAFF. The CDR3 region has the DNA TGTGCCAGCAGCCCCGGGGTCGTCAACTCTGAAGCTTTCTTT.

The CDR3 loop reads CASSTQESNTEAFF. CDR3 DNA sequence: TGTGCCAGCAGTACCCAGGAATCTAACACTGAAGCTTTCTTT. This chain links TRBV6-5 with TRBJ1-1; D gene uncertain. The CDR3 extends over 14 amino acids. From germline, CDR1 is MNHEY and CDR2 SVGAGI. V lost 5 bases and J lost 2, with 12 bases in between.

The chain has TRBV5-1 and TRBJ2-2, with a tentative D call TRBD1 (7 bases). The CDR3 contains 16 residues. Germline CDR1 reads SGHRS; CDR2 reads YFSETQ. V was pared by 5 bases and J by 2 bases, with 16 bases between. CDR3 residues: CASRGGGGFNTGELFF. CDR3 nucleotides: TGCGCCAGCAGGGGTGGAGGGGGCTTCAACACCGGGGAGCTGTTTTTT.

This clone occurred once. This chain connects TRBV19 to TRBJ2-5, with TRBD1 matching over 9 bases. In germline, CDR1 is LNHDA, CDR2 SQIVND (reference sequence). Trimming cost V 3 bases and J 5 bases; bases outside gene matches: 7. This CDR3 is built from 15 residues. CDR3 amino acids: CASSIKGQGGETQYF. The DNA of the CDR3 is TGTGCCAGTAGTATTAAGGGACAGGGTGGGGAGACCCAGTACTTC.

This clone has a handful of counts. Written as DNA, the CDR3 is TGTGCCAGCGGTGGGACTGGGGGAAACACCATATATTTT. This gives the protein CASGGTGGNTIYF. The chain recombines TRBV7-2 with TRBJ1-3; D is possibly TRBD1 (5 bases). This CDR3 region has 13 residues. Trimming pared 8 bases from V and 4 bases from J, leaving 12 bases between. Germline CDR1 is SGHTA and CDR2 is FQGNSA.

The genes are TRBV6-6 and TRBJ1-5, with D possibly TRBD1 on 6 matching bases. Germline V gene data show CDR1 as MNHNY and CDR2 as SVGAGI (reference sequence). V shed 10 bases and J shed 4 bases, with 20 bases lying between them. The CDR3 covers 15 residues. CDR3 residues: CATTPRRTANQPQHF. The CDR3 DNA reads TGTGCCACCACCCCTCGGAGGACAGCTAATCAGCCCCAGCATTTT.

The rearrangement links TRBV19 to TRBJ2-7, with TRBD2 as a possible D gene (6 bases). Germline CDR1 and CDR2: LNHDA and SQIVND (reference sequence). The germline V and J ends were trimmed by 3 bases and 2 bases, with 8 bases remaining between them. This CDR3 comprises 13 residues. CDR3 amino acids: CASSMLATYEQYF. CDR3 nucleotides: TGTGCCAGTAGTATGCTAGCGACCTACGAGCAGTACTTC.

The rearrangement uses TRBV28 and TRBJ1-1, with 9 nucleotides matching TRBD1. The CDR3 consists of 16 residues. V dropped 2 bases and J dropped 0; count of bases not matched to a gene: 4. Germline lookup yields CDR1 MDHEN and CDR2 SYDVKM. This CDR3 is CASSLRTGVMNTEAFF. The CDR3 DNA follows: TGTGCCAGCAGTTTAAGGACAGGGGTTATGAACACTGAAGCTTTCTTT.

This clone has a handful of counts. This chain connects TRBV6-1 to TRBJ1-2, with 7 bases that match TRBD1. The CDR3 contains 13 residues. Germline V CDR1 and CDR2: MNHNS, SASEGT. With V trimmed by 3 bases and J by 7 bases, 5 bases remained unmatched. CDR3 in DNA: TGTGCCAGCAGTGATCCCGGGACAGTTGGCTACACCTTC. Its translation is CASSDPGTVGYTF.

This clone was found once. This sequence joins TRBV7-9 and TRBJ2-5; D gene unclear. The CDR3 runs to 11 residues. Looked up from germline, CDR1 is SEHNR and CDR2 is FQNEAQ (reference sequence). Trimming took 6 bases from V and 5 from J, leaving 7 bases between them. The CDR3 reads CASRHRETQYF. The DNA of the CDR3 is TGTGCCAGCAGGCATCGGGAGACCCAGTACTTC.

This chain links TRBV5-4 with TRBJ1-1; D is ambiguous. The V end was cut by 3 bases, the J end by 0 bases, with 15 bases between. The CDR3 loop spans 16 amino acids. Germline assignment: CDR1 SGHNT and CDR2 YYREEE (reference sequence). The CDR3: CASSSYPTEVNTEAFF. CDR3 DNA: TGTGCCAGCAGCTCCTATCCGACGGAGGTGAACACTGAAGCTTTCTTT.

CDR3 DNA sequence: TGTGCCAGTAGTATCGGGACAGGGTCTTTCAATGAGCAGTTCTTC. It translates to CASSIGTGSFNEQFF. This sequence joins TRBV19 and TRBJ2-1; 9 bases fit TRBD1. V gave up 3 bases and J gave up 6 bases; unmatched junction bases: 6. The CDR3 sequence is 15 residues long. CDR1 and CDR2 (germline): LNHDA, SQIVND (reference sequence).

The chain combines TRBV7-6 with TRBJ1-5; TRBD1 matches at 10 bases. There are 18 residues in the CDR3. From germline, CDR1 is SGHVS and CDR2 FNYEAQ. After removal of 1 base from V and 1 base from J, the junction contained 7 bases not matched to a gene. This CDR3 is CASSLGGTGELSNQPQHF. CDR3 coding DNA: TGTGCCAGCAGCTTAGGGGGGACAGGGGAGCTGAGCAATCAGCCCCAGCATTTT. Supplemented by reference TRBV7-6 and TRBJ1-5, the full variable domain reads GAGVSQSPRYKVTKRGQDVALRCDPISGHVSLYWYRQALGQGPEFLTYFNYEAQQDKSGLPNDRFSAERPEGSISTLTIQRTEQRDSAMYRCASSLGGTGELSNQPQHFGDGTRLSIL.

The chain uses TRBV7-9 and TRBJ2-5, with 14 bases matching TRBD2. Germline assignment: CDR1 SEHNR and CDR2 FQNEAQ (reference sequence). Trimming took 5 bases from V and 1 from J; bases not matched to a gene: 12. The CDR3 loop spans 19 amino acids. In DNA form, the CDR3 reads TGTGCCAGCAGCCTTGGACTAGCGGGGGGCTGGGAACCCCAAGAGACCCAGTACTTC. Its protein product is CASSLGLAGGWEPQETQYF.

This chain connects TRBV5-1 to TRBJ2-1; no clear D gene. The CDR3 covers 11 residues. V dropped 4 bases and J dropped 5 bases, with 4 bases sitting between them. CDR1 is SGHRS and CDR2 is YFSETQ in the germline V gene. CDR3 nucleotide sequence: TGCGCCAGCAGCATCGACAATGAGCAGTTCTTC. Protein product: CASSIDNEQFF.

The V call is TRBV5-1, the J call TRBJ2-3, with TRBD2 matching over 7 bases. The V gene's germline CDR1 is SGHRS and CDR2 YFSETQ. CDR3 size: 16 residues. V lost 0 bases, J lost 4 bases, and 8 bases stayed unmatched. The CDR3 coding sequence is TGCGCCAGCAGCTTGGAGCCTAGCGGAGGGGCAGATACGCAGTATTTT. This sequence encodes CASSLEPSGGADTQYF.

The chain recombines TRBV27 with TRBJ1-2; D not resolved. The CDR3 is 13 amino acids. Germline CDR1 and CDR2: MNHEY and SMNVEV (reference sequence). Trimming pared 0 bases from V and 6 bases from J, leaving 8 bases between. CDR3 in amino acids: CASSLSGHDGYTF. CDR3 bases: TGTGCCAGCAGTTTATCGGGCCACGATGGCTACACCTTC.

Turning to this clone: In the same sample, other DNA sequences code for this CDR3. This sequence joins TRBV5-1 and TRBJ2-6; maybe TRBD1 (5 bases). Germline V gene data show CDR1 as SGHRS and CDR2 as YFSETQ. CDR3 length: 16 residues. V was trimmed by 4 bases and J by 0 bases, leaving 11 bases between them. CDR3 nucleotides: TGCGCCAGCAGCCTGGGGCAAACCTCTGGGGCCAACGTCCTGACTTTC. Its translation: CASSLGQTSGANVLTF.

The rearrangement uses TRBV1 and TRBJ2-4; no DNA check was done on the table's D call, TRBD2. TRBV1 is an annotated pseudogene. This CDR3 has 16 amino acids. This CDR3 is CTSSQAYSGRLNIQYF. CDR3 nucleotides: TGCACCAGCAGCCAAGCCTATAGCGGGAGGCTGAACATTCAGTACTTC.

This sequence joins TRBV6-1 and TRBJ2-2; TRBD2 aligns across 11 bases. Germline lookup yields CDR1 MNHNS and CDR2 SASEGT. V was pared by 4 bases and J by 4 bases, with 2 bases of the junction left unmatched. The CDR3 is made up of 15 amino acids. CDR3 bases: TGTGCCAGCAGTGTGGGACTAGCGGCCACCGGGGAGCTGTTTTTT. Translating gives CASSVGLAATGELFF.

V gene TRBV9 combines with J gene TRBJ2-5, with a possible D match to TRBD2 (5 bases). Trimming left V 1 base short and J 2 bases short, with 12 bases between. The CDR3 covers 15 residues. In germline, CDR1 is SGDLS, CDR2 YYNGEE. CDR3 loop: CASSVMGAAQETQYF. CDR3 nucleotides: TGTGCCAGCAGCGTAATGGGAGCGGCACAAGAGACCCAGTACTTC.